The rows below give T cell receptor beta chains drawn from one sample of a study of OX40 agonist ivuxolimab in advanced cancers. Method: immunoSEQ multiplex PCR; TCRdb's copy keeps in-frame clones and lacks some. The sample gives some 45,000 clones, roughly 93% of which show up once; around a fifth is in the top ten. This specimen consisted of CD4+ or CD8+ T cells sorted from blood, obtained in a trial of the OX40 agonist ivuxolimab. These receptor sequences come from an adult with an advanced solid tumor such as melanoma, head and neck, liver or kidney cancer. Both conserved end residues are part of each CDR3. The D gene is left open where the match is weak. Clone size is not always given. Where it is, it says once, few, many or a class for expanded clones.

D gene: .; V gene: TRBV23-1; J gene: TRBJ2-5; clone size: .; CDR3 DNA: TGCGCCAGCAGTCAAAGGGAGGACAACCCGACCCAGTACTTC; CDR3 protein: CASSQREDNPTQYF
D gene: .; V gene: TRBV7-9; J gene: TRBJ1-2; clone size: .; CDR3 DNA: TGTGCCAGCAGCTCTATCCCGGACGCTGCGGGCTACACCTTC; CDR3 protein: CASSSIPDAAGYTF
D gene: .; V gene: TRBV4-1; J gene: TRBJ2-7; clone size: .; CDR3 DNA: TGCGCCAGCAGCCAGACCATGGGGTCCTACGAGCAGTACTTC; CDR3 protein: CASSQTMGSYEQYF
D gene: .; V gene: TRBV10-2; J gene: TRBJ2-1; clone size: .; CDR3 DNA: TGCGCCAGCAGCCGAGGGGATGAGCAGTTCTTC; CDR3 protein: CASSRGDEQFF
D gene: TRBD2; V gene: TRBV9; J gene: TRBJ2-5; clone size: large; CDR3 DNA: TGTGCCAGCTCTTCGGGAGGTGAGACCCAGTACTTC; CDR3 protein: CASSSGGETQYF
D gene: TRBD2; V gene: TRBV7-8; J gene: TRBJ2-3; clone size: .; CDR3 DNA: TGTGCCAGCACCCAACCCGGACTAGCGGAATTCACAGATACGCAGTATTTT; CDR3 protein: CASTQPGLAEFTDTQYF
D gene: TRBD2; V gene: TRBV15; J gene: TRBJ2-3; clone size: .; CDR3 DNA: TGTGCCACCAGCAGAGTTAGGACTAGCGTGTCAGATACGCAGTATTTT; CDR3 protein: CATSRVRTSVSDTQYF
D gene: .; V gene: TRBV27; J gene: TRBJ2-2; clone size: .; CDR3 DNA: TGTGCCAGCAGTTCCGCGGTAGGGCCGGACGGGGAGCTGTTTTTT; CDR3 protein: CASSSAVGPDGELFF
D gene: .; V gene: TRBV5-5; J gene: TRBJ2-5; clone size: .; CDR3 DNA: TGTGCCAGCAGCGCCAGGGGGCTGCGGGAGTTTTCTCGGGAGACCCAGTACTTC; CDR3 protein: CASSARGLREFSRETQYF
D gene: TRBD2; V gene: TRBV9; J gene: TRBJ2-3; clone size: .; CDR3 DNA: TGTGCCAGCAGGGGTCGCCCGGGACTAGCGGACCGGCAACTTCCAGATACGCAGTATTTT; CDR3 protein: CASRGRPGLADRQLPDTQYF
D gene: .; V gene: TRBV2; J gene: TRBJ2-7; clone size: .; CDR3 DNA: TGTGCCAGCAGTGTACTGCGGGCAGCCTCCTACGAGCAGTACTTC; CDR3 protein: CASSVLRAASYEQYF
D gene: .; V gene: TRBV2; J gene: TRBJ2-1; clone size: .; CDR3 DNA: TGTGCCAGCAGTGAAGTATCCTACAATGAGCAGTTCTTC; CDR3 protein: CASSEVSYNEQFF
D gene: .; V gene: TRBV27; J gene: TRBJ2-1; clone size: .; CDR3 DNA: TGTGCCAGCACTAATTCCTACAATGAGCAGTTCTTC; CDR3 protein: CASTNSYNEQFF
D gene: .; V gene: TRBV29-1; J gene: TRBJ2-7; clone size: once; CDR3 DNA: TGCAGCGCCGTAACGGGGGCTGGGAGCAGGTACTTC; CDR3 protein: CSAVTGAGSRYF
D gene: .; V gene: TRBV5-1; J gene: TRBJ2-1; clone size: .; CDR3 DNA: TGCGCCAGCAGCTCACTCGAAGGGGATAGCTCCTACAATGAGCAGTTCTTC; CDR3 protein: CASSSLEGDSSYNEQFF
D gene: .; V gene: TRBV7-6; J gene: TRBJ2-7; clone size: .; CDR3 DNA: TGTGCCAGCAGCTTAGGTGGGGGCGACGAGCAGTACTTC; CDR3 protein: CASSLGGGDEQYF
D gene: TRBD1; V gene: TRBV5-6; J gene: TRBJ1-2; clone size: .; CDR3 DNA: TGTGCCAGCAGGGACCTACAGGGGGGAGACTATGGCTACACCTTC; CDR3 protein: CASRDLQGGDYGYTF
D gene: .; V gene: TRBV4-1; J gene: TRBJ1-4; clone size: .; CDR3 DNA: TGCGCCAGCAGCCACTTAACCTATAATTATGAAAAACTGTTTTTT; CDR3 protein: CASSHLTYNYEKLFF
D gene: TRBD2; V gene: TRBV28; J gene: TRBJ2-1; clone size: .; CDR3 DNA: TGTGCCAGCAGTCCACGATACGGGAGCGGGGATGAGCAGTTCTTC; CDR3 protein: CASSPRYGSGDEQFF
D gene: .; V gene: TRBV27; J gene: TRBJ2-1; clone size: once; CDR3 DNA: TGTGCCAGCAGTCTGAGGGGGGCGGGCAATGAGCAGTTCTTC; CDR3 protein: CASSLRGAGNEQFF
D gene: TRBD1; V gene: TRBV6-5; J gene: TRBJ2-2; clone size: .; CDR3 DNA: TGTGCCAGCAGTTACTGGACAGGGGGGGCCGGGGAGCTGTTTTTT; CDR3 protein: CASSYWTGGAGELFF
D gene: .; V gene: TRBV6-1; J gene: TRBJ1-5; clone size: .; CDR3 DNA: TGTGCCAGCAGTGAGGTGAGGGTAGAGCCCCAGCATTTT; CDR3 protein: CASSEVRVEPQHF
D gene: TRBD1; V gene: TRBV5-6; J gene: TRBJ1-2; clone size: .; CDR3 DNA: TGTGCCAGCAGCTGGGACAGGGTAAATGGCTACACCTTC; CDR3 protein: CASSWDRVNGYTF
D gene: .; V gene: TRBV10-3; J gene: TRBJ2-3; clone size: .; CDR3 DNA: TGTGCCATCAGGGCAAACCCTAGCAGCACAGATACGCAGTATTTT; CDR3 protein: CAIRANPSSTDTQYF
D gene: TRBD2; V gene: TRBV6-1; J gene: TRBJ2-7; clone size: .; CDR3 DNA: TGTGCCACAGGACTAGCGCTTAACTACGAGCAGTACTTC; CDR3 protein: CATGLALNYEQYF
D gene: .; V gene: TRBV2; J gene: TRBJ1-1; clone size: once; CDR3 DNA: TGTGCCAGCAGTGATCAACAGGTTTACACTGAAGCTTTCTTT; CDR3 protein: CASSDQQVYTEAFF
D gene: TRBD1; V gene: TRBV28; J gene: TRBJ2-2; clone size: .; CDR3 DNA: TGTGCCAGCAGTTATCCCGGGACAGCGAACACCGGGGAGCTGTTTTTT; CDR3 protein: CASSYPGTANTGELFF
D gene: .; V gene: TRBV6-5; J gene: TRBJ1-5; clone size: .; CDR3 DNA: TGTGCCAGCAGCAACAGGGAGAGAAGTCAGCCCCAGCATTTT; CDR3 protein: CASSNRERSQPQHF
D gene: TRBD2; V gene: TRBV6-1; J gene: TRBJ2-7; clone size: .; CDR3 DNA: TGTGCCAGCAGTGAACAGACAGGCGAACTAGCGGTTACCTCCTACGAGCAGTACTTC; CDR3 protein: CASSEQTGELAVTSYEQYF
D gene: TRBD2; V gene: TRBV19; J gene: TRBJ2-7; clone size: .; CDR3 DNA: TGTGCCAGTAGTGCCAGCGGGAGGGTTTCCTACGAGCAGTACTTC; CDR3 protein: CASSASGRVSYEQYF
D gene: .; V gene: TRBV18; J gene: TRBJ1-4; clone size: .; CDR3 DNA: TGTGCCAGCTCGCAGGACAGCTACAATGAAAAACTGTTTTTT; CDR3 protein: CASSQDSYNEKLFF
D gene: TRBD1; V gene: TRBV9; J gene: TRBJ1-2; clone size: once; CDR3 DNA: TGTGCCAGCACTCAGGGGGTAATTAACTATGGCTACACCTTC; CDR3 protein: CASTQGVINYGYTF
D gene: .; V gene: TRBV27; J gene: TRBJ2-1; clone size: .; CDR3 DNA: TGTGCCAGCAGTTTTGGGCACAATGAGCAGTTCTTC; CDR3 protein: CASSFGHNEQFF
D gene: .; V gene: TRBV6-5; J gene: TRBJ1-1; clone size: .; CDR3 DNA: TGTGCCAGCAGTCCCTGGAACATGAACACTGAAGCTTTCTTT; CDR3 protein: CASSPWNMNTEAFF
D gene: .; V gene: TRBV29-1; J gene: TRBJ1-2; clone size: .; CDR3 DNA: TGCAGCGTTGACGGCAGTAGAGAGGTTGGCTACACCTTC; CDR3 protein: CSVDGSREVGYTF
D gene: TRBD1; V gene: TRBV7-9; J gene: TRBJ1-1; clone size: .; CDR3 DNA: TGTGCCAGCAGCTTAGGCCTACAGGGGAGTAAGACTGAAGCTTTCTTT; CDR3 protein: CASSLGLQGSKTEAFF
D gene: TRBD1; V gene: TRBV5-6; J gene: TRBJ2-7; clone size: .; CDR3 DNA: TGTGCCAGCAGCCTTTGGACAGGAACCTACGAGCAGTACTTC; CDR3 protein: CASSLWTGTYEQYF
D gene: TRBD2; V gene: TRBV13; J gene: TRBJ2-3; clone size: .; CDR3 DNA: TGTGCCAGCAGCTCGGTCGGGGGTAGCGGGAGCACAGATACGCAGTATTTT; CDR3 protein: CASSSVGGSGSTDTQYF
D gene: .; V gene: TRBV30; J gene: TRBJ2-7; clone size: .; CDR3 DNA: TGTGCCTGGAGTGGGCCCGCCTACGAGCAGTACTTC; CDR3 protein: CAWSGPAYEQYF
D gene: TRBD2; V gene: TRBV9; J gene: TRBJ2-7; clone size: .; CDR3 DNA: TGTGCCAGCAGCCCGCGACTAGCGGGAGACTCCTCCTACGAGCAGTACTTC; CDR3 protein: CASSPRLAGDSSYEQYF
D gene: TRBD1; V gene: TRBV6-1; J gene: TRBJ1-5; clone size: medium-sized; CDR3 DNA: TGTGCCAGCAGTGAACATTGGACAGGAGTGACGAATCAGCCCCAGCATTTT; CDR3 protein: CASSEHWTGVTNQPQHF
D gene: .; V gene: TRBV28; J gene: TRBJ2-7; clone size: .; CDR3 DNA: TGTGCCAGTCTCCGGTCCGGGCGGAGCTCCTACGAGCAGTACTTC; CDR3 protein: CASLRSGRSSYEQYF